This TCR beta chain came from a study of shared clonotypes between healthy human individuals. Comments on this clone: Its matching antigen is unknown.

For sorted subsets, 150 to 200 ng DNA per replicate equaled roughly 30,000 T cell genomes. This table comes from immunoSEQ multiplex PCR, and its TCRdb copy is limited to in-frame clones, with some not included. This table has 950,000 to 1,200,000 clones, 70% to 85% appearing once. Study outcomes and limitations: Rarefaction analysis demonstrated incomplete sorted-subset sequencing notwithstanding large depth.

V lost 5 bases and J lost 3, with 11 bases in between. The CDR3 totals 14 residues. The germline V gene has CDR1 SGHNT and CDR2 YYREEE (reference sequence). This TCR derives from a man aged 18 to 30 in good health. Some clones in this sample may be carry-over from other donors' samples. The gene calls are TRBV5-4 and TRBJ2-2; D perhaps matches TRBD1 (5 bases). Sample: memory CD4+ T cells from PBMCs. Subset in this sample: CD45RA-negative fraction. Written as DNA, the CDR3 is TGTGCCAGCAGGTTGATGACAGACACCGGGGAGCTGTTTTTT. Translating it yields CASRLMTDTGELFF.